This T cell receptor (beta chain) is drawn from a study of cytomegalovirus exposure and HLA in healthy donors. Worth noting for this clone: Its antigen is undetermined.

Findings and caveats of the study: It was shown in a later analysis that HLA-associated TCR beta chains were more clonally expanded than other, equally common chains.

The CDR3 runs to 15 residues. The germline CDR1 and CDR2 sequences are SGHAT and FQNNGV. Trimming removed 3 bases at V and 4 bases at J, with 13 bases between. The primer mix had 60 Vbeta and 13 Jbeta primers. Original processing notes: In a later analysis, of around 80 million unique beta chains, roughly 9.9 million appeared in at least two donors. Clones were read by immunoSEQ multiplex PCR, and TCRdb kept only the in-frame ones, dropping some. V and J calls and clone size are as listed in that table; D and trimming were resolved from the DNA. The profile shows 160,000 or so clones, approximately 82% of them singletons.

The receptor was isolated from a male donor in good health and CMV-seronegative. J is TRBJ1-3 and V is TRBV11-2; no definite D call. What was sequenced was PBMCs. CDR3 nucleotide sequence: TGTGCCAGCAGCTTCGGACGTACGGGAGGAAACACCATATATTTT. Translated, it gives CASSFGRTGGNTIYF.